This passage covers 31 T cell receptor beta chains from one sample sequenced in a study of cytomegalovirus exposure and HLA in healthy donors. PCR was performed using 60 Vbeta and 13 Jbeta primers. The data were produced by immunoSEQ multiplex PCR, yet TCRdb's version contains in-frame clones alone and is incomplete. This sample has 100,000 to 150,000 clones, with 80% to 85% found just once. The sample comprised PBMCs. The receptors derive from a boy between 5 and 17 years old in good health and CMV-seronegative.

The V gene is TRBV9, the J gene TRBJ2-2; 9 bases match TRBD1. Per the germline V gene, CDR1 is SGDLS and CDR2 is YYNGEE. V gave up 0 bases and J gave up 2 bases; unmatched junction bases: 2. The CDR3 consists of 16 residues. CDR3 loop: CASSVADRGNTGELFF. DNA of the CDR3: TGTGCCAGCAGCGTAGCGGACAGGGGTAACACCGGGGAGCTGTTTTTT.

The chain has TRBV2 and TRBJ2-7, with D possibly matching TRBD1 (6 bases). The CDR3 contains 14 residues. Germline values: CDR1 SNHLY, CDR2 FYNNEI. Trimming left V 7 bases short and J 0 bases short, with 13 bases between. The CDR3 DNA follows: TGTGCCAGCATCCACCCGGGACACTCCTACGAGCAGTACTTC. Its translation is CASIHPGHSYEQYF.

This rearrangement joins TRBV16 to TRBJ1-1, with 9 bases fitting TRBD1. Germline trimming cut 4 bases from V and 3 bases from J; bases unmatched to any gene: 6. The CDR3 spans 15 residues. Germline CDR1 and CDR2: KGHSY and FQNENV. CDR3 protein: CASSRRDRVDTEAFF. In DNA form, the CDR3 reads TGTGCCAGCAGCCGCCGGGACAGGGTTGACACTGAAGCTTTCTTT.

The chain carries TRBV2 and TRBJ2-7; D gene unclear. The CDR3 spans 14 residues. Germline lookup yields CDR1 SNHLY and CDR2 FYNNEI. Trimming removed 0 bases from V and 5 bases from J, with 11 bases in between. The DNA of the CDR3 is TGTGCCAGCAGTGAAGCGCTTCGACTGAACGAGCAGTACTTC. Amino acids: CASSEALRLNEQYF.

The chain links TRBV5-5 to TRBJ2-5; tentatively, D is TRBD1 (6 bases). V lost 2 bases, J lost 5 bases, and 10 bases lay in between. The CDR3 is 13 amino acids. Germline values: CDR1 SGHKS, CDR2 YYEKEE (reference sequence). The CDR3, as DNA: TGTGCCAGCAGCTTAGAAGGGGGTGAGACCCAGTACTTC. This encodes CASSLEGGETQYF.

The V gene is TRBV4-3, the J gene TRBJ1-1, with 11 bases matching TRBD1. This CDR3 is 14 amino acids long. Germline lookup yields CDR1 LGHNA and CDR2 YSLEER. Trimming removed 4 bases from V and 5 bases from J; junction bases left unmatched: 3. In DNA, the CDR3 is TGCGCCAGCAGCCCGGGACAGGGGGGGACTGAAGCTTTCTTT. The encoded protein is CASSPGQGGTEAFF.

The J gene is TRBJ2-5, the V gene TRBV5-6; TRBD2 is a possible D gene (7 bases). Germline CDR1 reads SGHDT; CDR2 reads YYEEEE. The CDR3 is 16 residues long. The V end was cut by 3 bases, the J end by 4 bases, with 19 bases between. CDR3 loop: CASSSWRETGGETQYF. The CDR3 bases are TGTGCCAGCAGCTCCTGGCGGGAGACAGGAGGAGAGACCCAGTACTTC.

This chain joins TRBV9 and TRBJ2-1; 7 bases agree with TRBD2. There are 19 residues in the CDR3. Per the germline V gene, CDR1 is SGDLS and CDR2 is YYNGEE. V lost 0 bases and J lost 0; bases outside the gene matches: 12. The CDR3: CASSVGGSGYRSSYNEQFF. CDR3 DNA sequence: TGTGCCAGCAGCGTAGGGGGTAGCGGGTACCGGAGCTCCTACAATGAGCAGTTCTTC.

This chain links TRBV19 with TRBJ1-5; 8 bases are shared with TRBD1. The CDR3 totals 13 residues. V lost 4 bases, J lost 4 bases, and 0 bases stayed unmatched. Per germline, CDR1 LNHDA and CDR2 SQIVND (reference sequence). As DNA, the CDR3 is TGTGCCAGTAGTAGGGACAGGAATCAGCCCCAGCATTTT. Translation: CASSRDRNQPQHF.

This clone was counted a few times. The CDR3 protein is CASSTTPTGDTQYF. DNA for the CDR3: TGTGCCAGCAGCACAACACCGACAGGGGATACGCAGTATTTT. The chain couples TRBV11-2 to TRBJ2-3; TRBD1 matches at 7 bases. The junction had 8 bases not matched to a gene; V was cut back by 5 bases and J by 6 bases. The CDR3 totals 14 residues. The germline CDR1 and CDR2 sequences are SGHAT and FQNNGV.

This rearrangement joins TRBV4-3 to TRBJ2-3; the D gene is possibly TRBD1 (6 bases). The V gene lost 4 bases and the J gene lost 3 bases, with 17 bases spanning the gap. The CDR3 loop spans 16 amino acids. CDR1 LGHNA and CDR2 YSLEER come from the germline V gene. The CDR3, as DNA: TGCGCCAGCAGCCCAAGCGCTGGGGGCCTTACAGATACGCAGTATTTT. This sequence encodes CASSPSAGGLTDTQYF.

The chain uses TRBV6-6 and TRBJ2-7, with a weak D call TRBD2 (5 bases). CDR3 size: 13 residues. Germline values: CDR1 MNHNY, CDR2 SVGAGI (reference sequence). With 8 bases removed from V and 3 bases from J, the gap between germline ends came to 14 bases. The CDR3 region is CASRWTDYYEQYF. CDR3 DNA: TGTGCCAGCCGCTGGACTGACTACTACGAGCAGTACTTC.

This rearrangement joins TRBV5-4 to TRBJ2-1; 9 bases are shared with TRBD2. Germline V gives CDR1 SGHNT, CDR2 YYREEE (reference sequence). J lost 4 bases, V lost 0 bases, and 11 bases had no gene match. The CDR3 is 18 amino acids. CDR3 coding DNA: TGTGCCAGCAGCTTGGTGCTCTCCACGGCGGGAGGGTACAATGAGCAGTTCTTC. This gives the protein CASSLVLSTAGGYNEQFF. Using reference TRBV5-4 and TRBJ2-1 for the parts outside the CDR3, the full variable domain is ETGVTQSPTHLIKTRGQQVTLRCSSQSGHNTVSWYQQALGQGPQFIFQYYREEENGRGNFPPRFSGLQFPNYSSELNVNALELDDSALYLCASSLVLSTAGGYNEQFFGPGTRLTVL.

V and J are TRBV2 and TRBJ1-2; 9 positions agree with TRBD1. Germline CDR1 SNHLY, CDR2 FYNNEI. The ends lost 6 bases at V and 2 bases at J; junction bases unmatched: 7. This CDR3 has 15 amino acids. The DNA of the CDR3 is TGTGCCAGCAGATACACAGGGGGCCAAAACTATGGCTACACCTTC. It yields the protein CASRYTGGQNYGYTF.

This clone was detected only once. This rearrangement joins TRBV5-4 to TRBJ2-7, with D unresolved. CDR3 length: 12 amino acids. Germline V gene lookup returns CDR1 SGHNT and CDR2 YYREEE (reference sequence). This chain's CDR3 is CAFRTVSYEQYF. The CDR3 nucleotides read TGTGCATTTAGAACAGTGAGCTACGAGCAGTACTTC.

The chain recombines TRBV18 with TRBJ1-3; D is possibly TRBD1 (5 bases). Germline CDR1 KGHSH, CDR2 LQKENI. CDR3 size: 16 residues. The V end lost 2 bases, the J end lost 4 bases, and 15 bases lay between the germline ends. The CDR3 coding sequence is TGTGCCAGCTCACCAGGGCAAAGGGACTCCGGAAACACCATATATTTT. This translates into CASSPGQRDSGNTIYF.

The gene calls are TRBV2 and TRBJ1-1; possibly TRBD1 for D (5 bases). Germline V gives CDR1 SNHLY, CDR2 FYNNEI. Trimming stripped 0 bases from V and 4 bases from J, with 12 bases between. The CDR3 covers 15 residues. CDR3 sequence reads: CASSEAVGAFTEAFF. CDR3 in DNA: TGTGCCAGCAGTGAAGCGGTAGGGGCCTTCACTGAAGCTTTCTTT. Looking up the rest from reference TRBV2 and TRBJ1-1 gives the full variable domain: EPEVTQTPSHQVTQMGQEVILRCVPISNHLYFYWYRQILGQKVEFLVSFYNNEISEKSEIFDDQFSVERPDGSNFTLKIRSTKLEDSAMYFCASSEAVGAFTEAFFGQGTRLTVV.

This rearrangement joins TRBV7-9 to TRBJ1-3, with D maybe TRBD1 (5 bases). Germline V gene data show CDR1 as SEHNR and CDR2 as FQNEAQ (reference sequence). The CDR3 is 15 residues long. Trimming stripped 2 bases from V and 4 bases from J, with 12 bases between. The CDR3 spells CASSLWTLGGNTIYF. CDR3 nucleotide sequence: TGTGCCAGCAGCTTATGGACATTAGGAGGAAACACCATATATTTT.

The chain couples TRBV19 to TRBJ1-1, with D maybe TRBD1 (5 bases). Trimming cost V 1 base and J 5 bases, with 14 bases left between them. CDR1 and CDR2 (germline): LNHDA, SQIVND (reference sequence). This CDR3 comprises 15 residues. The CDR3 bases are TGTGCCAGTAGTATAGCCACCGGGGGAGGAACTGAAGCTTTCTTT. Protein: CASSIATGGGTEAFF.

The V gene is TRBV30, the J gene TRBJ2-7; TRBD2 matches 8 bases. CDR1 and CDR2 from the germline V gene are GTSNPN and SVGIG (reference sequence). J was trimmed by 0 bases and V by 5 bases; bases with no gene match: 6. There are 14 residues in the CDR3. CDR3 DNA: TGTGCCTGGCGCACTAGCGGTTCCTCCTACGAGCAGTACTTC. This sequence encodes CAWRTSGSSYEQYF.

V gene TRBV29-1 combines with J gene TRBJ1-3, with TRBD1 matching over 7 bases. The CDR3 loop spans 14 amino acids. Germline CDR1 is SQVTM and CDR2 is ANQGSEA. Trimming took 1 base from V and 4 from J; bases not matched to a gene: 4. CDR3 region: CSVEAGGNGNTIYF. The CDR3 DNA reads TGCAGCGTTGAAGCAGGGGGGAACGGAAACACCATATATTTT.

The CDR3 loop reads CASSVGTFDEKLFF. In DNA form, the CDR3 reads TGTGCCAGCAGTGTGGGGACATTTGATGAAAAACTGTTTTTT. The chain is built from TRBV2 and TRBJ1-4; possibly TRBD1 for D (6 bases). The V and J ends lost 4 bases and 6 bases respectively, with 12 bases between them. The V gene's germline CDR1 is SNHLY and CDR2 FYNNEI. This CDR3 region has 14 residues.

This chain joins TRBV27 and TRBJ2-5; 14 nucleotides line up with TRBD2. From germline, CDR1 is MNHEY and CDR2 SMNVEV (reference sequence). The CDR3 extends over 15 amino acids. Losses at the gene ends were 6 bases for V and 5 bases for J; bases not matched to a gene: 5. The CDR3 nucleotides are TGTGCCAGCAGCCGACTAGCGGGAGGGTCGGAGACCCAGTACTTC. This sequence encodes CASSRLAGGSETQYF.

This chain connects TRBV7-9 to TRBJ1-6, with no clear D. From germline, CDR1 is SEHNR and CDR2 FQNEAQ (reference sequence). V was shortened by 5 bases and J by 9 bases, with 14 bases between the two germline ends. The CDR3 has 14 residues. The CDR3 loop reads CASSLAQLISPLHF. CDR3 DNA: TGTGCCAGCAGCCTCGCTCAGTTGATTTCACCCCTCCACTTT.

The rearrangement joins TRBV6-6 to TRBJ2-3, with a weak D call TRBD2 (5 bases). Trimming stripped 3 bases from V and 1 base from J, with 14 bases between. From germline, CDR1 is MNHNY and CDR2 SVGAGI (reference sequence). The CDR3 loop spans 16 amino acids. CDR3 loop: CASSYGGSSGTDTQYF. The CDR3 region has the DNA TGTGCCAGCAGTTATGGTGGGAGTTCAGGCACAGATACGCAGTATTTT.

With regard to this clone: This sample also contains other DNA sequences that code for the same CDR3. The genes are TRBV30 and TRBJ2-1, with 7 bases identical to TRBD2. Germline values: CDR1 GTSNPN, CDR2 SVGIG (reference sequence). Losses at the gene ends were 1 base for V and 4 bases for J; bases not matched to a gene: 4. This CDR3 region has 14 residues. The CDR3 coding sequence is TGTGCCTGGAGTGGCCTAGCGGAATACAATGAGCAGTTCTTC. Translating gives CAWSGLAEYNEQFF.

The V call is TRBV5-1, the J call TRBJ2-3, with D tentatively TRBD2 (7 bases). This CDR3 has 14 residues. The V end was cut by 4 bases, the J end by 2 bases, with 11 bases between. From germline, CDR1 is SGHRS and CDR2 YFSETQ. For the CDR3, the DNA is TGCGCCAGCAGCGCGGGGGCTTCCACAGATACGCAGTATTTT. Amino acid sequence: CASSAGASTDTQYF.

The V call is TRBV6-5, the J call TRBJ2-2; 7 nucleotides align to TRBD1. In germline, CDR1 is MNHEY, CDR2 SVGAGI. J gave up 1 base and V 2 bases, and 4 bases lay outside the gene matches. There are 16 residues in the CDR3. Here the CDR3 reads CASSYTNRGNTGELFF. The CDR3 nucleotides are TGTGCCAGCAGTTACACCAACAGGGGGAACACCGGGGAGCTGTTTTTT.

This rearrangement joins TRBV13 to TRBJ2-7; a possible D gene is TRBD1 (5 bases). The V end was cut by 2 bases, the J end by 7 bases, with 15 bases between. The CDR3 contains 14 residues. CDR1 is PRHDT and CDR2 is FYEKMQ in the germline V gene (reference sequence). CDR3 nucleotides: TGTGCCAGCAGCTTATTGGCAGGGTCGCGGGAGCAGTACTTC. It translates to CASSLLAGSREQYF.

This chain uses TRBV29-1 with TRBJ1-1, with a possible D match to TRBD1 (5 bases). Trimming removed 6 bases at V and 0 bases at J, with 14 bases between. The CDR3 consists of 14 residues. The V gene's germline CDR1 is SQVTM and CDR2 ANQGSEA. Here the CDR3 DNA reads TGCAGCGTGGCGGGACTGAACATGAACACTGAAGCTTTCTTT. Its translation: CSVAGLNMNTEAFF.

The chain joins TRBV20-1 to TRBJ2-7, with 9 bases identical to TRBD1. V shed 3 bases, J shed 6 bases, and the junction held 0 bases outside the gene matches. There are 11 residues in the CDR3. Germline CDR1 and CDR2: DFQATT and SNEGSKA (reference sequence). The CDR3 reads CSARTGGEQYF. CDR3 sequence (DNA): TGCAGTGCTAGGACAGGGGGCGAGCAGTACTTC.